This TCR beta chain comes out of a study of identical twins. As concerns this clonotype: Its antigen remains unidentified.

Germline values: CDR1 SNHLY, CDR2 FYNNEI. The CDR3 spans 15 residues. V gave up 4 bases and J gave up 0 bases, with 10 bases separating them. In TCRdb, the 5' RACE reads were re-called with MiXCR into one record per CDR3 protein. The sample contains 200,000 or so distinct CDR3 sequences, more than 6.5% of which appear only once. Overall study results and limits: Its conclusions, products of cross-sectional statistical analysis, did not come from following the same donors.

These data also featured in a second study, about yellow fever vaccine responses in identical twins.

The receptor was isolated from a woman younger than 35 in good health. Sequenced: memory (CD45RO+) T cells sorted from blood. This sequence joins TRBV2 and TRBJ1-5; D is ambiguous. The CDR3 loop reads CASSGAAGSNQPQHF. CDR3 in DNA: TGTGCCAGCAGTGGGGCTGCCGGTAGCAATCAGCCCCAGCATTTT.